The rows below give T cell receptor beta chains drawn from one sample of a study of identical twins. TCRdb reanalysed the 5' RACE reads using MiXCR and keeps one entry per CDR3 protein. The sample lists a few hundred thousand distinct CDR3 sequences, approximately 9.6% occurring once. The data also belong to a second study, concerning yellow fever vaccine responses in identical twins.

Material: PBMCs. These receptors were taken from a woman younger than 30 in good health. CDR3s include the opening cysteine and the closing phenylalanine or tryptophan. The D gene is left open where the match is weak. Clone size is not always given. Where it is, it says once, few, many or a class for expanded clones.

CDR3: CASSLTAGGSEQYF; DNA: TGTGCCAGCAGCTTAACAGCGGGAGGGTCCGAGCAGTACTTC; D: TRBD2; J: TRBJ2-7; size: .; V: TRBV7-2
CDR3: CSASGSGNEQFF; DNA: TGCAGTGCTAGTGGTTCGGGCAATGAGCAGTTCTTC; D: .; J: TRBJ2-1; size: many; V: TRBV20-1
CDR3: CATRDPGNTIYF; DNA: TGTGCCACCCGGGACCCTGGAAACACCATATATTTT; D: .; J: TRBJ1-3; size: .; V: TRBV6-5
CDR3: CASSLEGTEHNEQFF; DNA: TGTGCCAGCAGCTTAGAAGGGACAGAACACAATGAGCAGTTCTTC; D: TRBD1; J: TRBJ2-1; size: many; V: TRBV7-8
CDR3: CATSRDKGDTQYF; DNA: TGTGCCACCAGCAGAGATAAGGGAGATACGCAGTATTTT; D: .; J: TRBJ2-3; size: many; V: TRBV15
CDR3: CASRRTGGTNEKLFF; DNA: TGTGCCAGCAGACGTACAGGGGGCACTAATGAAAAACTGTTTTTT; D: TRBD1; J: TRBJ1-4; size: many; V: TRBV6-1
CDR3: CASSFSPDTYEQYF; DNA: TGTGCCAGCAGCTTTTCCCCGGACACCTACGAGCAGTACTTC; D: .; J: TRBJ2-7; size: .; V: TRBV7-2
CDR3: CASSSRTSGGYNEQFF; DNA: TGTGCCAGCAGCTCGCGGACTAGCGGGGGCTACAATGAGCAGTTCTTC; D: TRBD2; J: TRBJ2-1; size: many; V: TRBV7-3
CDR3: CASSFPGRGGYTF; DNA: TGTGCCAGCAGCTTCCCCGGACGGGGTGGCTACACCTTC; D: .; J: TRBJ1-2; size: .; V: TRBV11-2
CDR3: CASSQDSETQYF; DNA: TGTGCCAGCAGCCAAGATTCGGAGACCCAGTACTTC; D: .; J: TRBJ2-5; size: few; V: TRBV3-1
CDR3: CASSLGGELALYNEQFF; DNA: TGTGCCAGCAGCTTAGGGGGGGAGCTAGCGCTATACAATGAGCAGTTCTTC; D: .; J: TRBJ2-1; size: .; V: TRBV7-9
CDR3: CAISESTGTDTQYF; DNA: TGTGCCATCAGTGAGTCGACTGGGACAGATACGCAGTATTTT; D: .; J: TRBJ2-3; size: .; V: TRBV10-3
CDR3: CASKTGRRSLGNTEAFF; DNA: TGTGCCAGCAAGACAGGGAGGCGGTCCCTTGGGAACACTGAAGCTTTCTTT; D: TRBD1; J: TRBJ1-1; size: few; V: TRBV25-1
CDR3: CASRTGEETQYF; DNA: TGTGCCAGCAGGACCGGGGAAGAGACCCAGTACTTC; D: .; J: TRBJ2-5; size: .; V: TRBV28
CDR3: CARDRGRLYEQYF; DNA: TGTGCCAGGGACAGGGGGCGCCTTTACGAGCAGTACTTC; D: TRBD1; J: TRBJ2-7; size: .; V: TRBV28
CDR3: CASSQLLGVTGELFF; DNA: TGTGCCAGCAGCCAGCTACTAGGGGTCACCGGGGAGCTGTTTTTT; D: .; J: TRBJ2-2; size: few; V: TRBV14
CDR3: CASSLHDRGPLSSYNEQFF; DNA: TGCGCCAGCAGCTTGCATGACAGGGGCCCACTCAGCTCCTACAATGAGCAGTTCTTC; D: TRBD1; J: TRBJ2-1; size: .; V: TRBV5-1
CDR3: CSARGENYGYTF; DNA: TGCAGCGCCCGAGGTGAGAACTATGGCTACACCTTC; D: .; J: TRBJ1-2; size: .; V: TRBV29-1
CDR3: CASSLQGNLGQFF; DNA: TGTGCCAGCAGTTTACAGGGTAACTTGGGGCAGTTCTTC; D: .; J: TRBJ2-1; size: many; V: TRBV27
CDR3: CASSYPAGVSYEQYF; DNA: TGTGCCAGCAGTTATCCAGCGGGGGTCTCCTACGAGCAGTACTTC; D: TRBD2; J: TRBJ2-7; size: few; V: TRBV6-2/TRBV6-3
CDR3: CASSVGLVAGAHEQYF; DNA: TGTGCCAGCAGCGTAGGTCTGGTCGCAGGTGCCCACGAGCAGTACTTC; D: .; J: TRBJ2-7; size: .; V: TRBV9
CDR3: CAWAEYNEQFF; DNA: TGTGCCTGGGCGGAGTACAATGAGCAGTTCTTC; D: .; J: TRBJ2-1; size: .; V: TRBV30
CDR3: CASSYSDQNEQYF; DNA: TGTGCCAGCAGTTACTCGGACCAGAACGAGCAGTACTTC; D: .; J: TRBJ2-7; size: many; V: TRBV6-5
CDR3: CASSVAVGSSKGLAGGWPDTQYF; DNA: TGTGCCAGCAGCGTAGCCGTTGGGTCCAGTAAGGGACTAGCGGGAGGATGGCCAGATACGCAGTATTTT; D: TRBD2; J: TRBJ2-3; size: few; V: TRBV9
CDR3: CASSLGASTENQPQHF; DNA: TGCGCCAGCAGCTTGGGGGCGTCGACCGAAAATCAGCCCCAGCATTTT; D: .; J: TRBJ1-5; size: few; V: TRBV5-1
CDR3: CATSETSGATDTQYF; DNA: TGTGCCACCAGCGAGACTAGTGGGGCCACAGATACGCAGTATTTT; D: .; J: TRBJ2-3; size: many; V: TRBV15
CDR3: CASSYSGQGNYEQYF; DNA: TGTGCCAGCAGTTACTCGGGACAGGGAAACTACGAGCAGTACTTC; D: TRBD1; J: TRBJ2-7; size: few; V: TRBV6-5
CDR3: CASSLARSQETQYF; DNA: TGTGCCAGCAGTTTAGCCAGGAGCCAAGAGACCCAGTACTTC; D: .; J: TRBJ2-5; size: many; V: TRBV12-3/TRBV12-4
CDR3: CSARPSGHFSYEQYF; DNA: TGCAGTGCAAGACCTAGCGGGCACTTCTCCTACGAGCAGTACTTC; D: TRBD2; J: TRBJ2-7; size: .; V: TRBV20-1
CDR3: CASSLTGLWQPQHF; DNA: TGCGCCAGCAGCCTAACAGGGCTTTGGCAGCCCCAGCATTTT; D: .; J: TRBJ1-5; size: few; V: TRBV5-1
CDR3: CASSPVEGAGELFF; DNA: TGTGCCAGCAGCCCCGTTGAAGGGGCCGGGGAGCTGTTTTTT; D: .; J: TRBJ2-2; size: many; V: TRBV7-6
CDR3: CASSLDFAYEQYF; DNA: TGTGCCAGCAGTCTCGACTTCGCCTACGAGCAGTACTTC; D: .; J: TRBJ2-7; size: few; V: TRBV6-2/TRBV6-3
CDR3: CSVRGLAGTRSTDTQYF; DNA: TGCAGCGTCCGGGGGTTAGCGGGGACTCGTAGCACAGATACGCAGTATTTT; D: TRBD2; J: TRBJ2-3; size: few; V: TRBV29-1
CDR3: CASSLGTVATNEKLFF; DNA: TGTGCCAGCAGCCTCGGGACGGTTGCAACTAATGAAAAACTGTTTTTT; D: .; J: TRBJ1-4; size: many; V: TRBV11-2
CDR3: CASSFASYNEQFF; DNA: TGCGCCAGCAGCTTCGCCTCCTACAATGAGCAGTTCTTC; D: .; J: TRBJ2-1; size: many; V: TRBV5-1
CDR3: CSARDGGTQYF; DNA: TGCAGTGCTAGAGATGGTGGTACGCAGTATTTT; D: .; J: TRBJ2-3; size: few; V: TRBV20-1
CDR3: CASSQERRSTDTQYF; DNA: TGTGCCAGCAGCCAAGAAAGGCGTAGCACAGATACGCAGTATTTT; D: .; J: TRBJ2-3; size: .; V: TRBV3-1
CDR3: CASTQGEETQYF; DNA: TGCGCCAGCACCCAGGGGGAGGAGACCCAGTACTTC; D: TRBD1; J: TRBJ2-5; size: many; V: TRBV5-1
CDR3: CASAELSYNEQFF; DNA: TGTGCCAGCGCCGAACTAAGCTACAATGAGCAGTTCTTC; D: .; J: TRBJ2-1; size: many; V: TRBV6-6
CDR3: CASSQDVRSSYNEQFF; DNA: TGTGCCAGCAGCCAAGACGTCAGGAGCTCCTACAATGAGCAGTTCTTC; D: .; J: TRBJ2-1; size: .; V: TRBV3-1
CDR3: CASSLVVGGPTDTQYF; DNA: TGTGCCAGCAGCTTAGTTGTGGGAGGGCCAACAGATACGCAGTATTTT; D: TRBD2; J: TRBJ2-3; size: many; V: TRBV7-2
CDR3: CASTQRPALTQYF; DNA: TGCGCCAGCACCCAGCGGCCGGCGCTCACGCAGTATTTT; D: .; J: TRBJ2-3; size: few; V: TRBV5-1
CDR3: CATSRERVAHGYTF; DNA: TGTGCCACCAGCAGAGAGCGGGTGGCCCATGGCTACACCTTC; D: .; J: TRBJ1-2; size: many; V: TRBV15
CDR3: CSAEGGFDEQYF; DNA: TGCAGCGCCGAAGGAGGGTTTGACGAGCAGTACTTC; D: .; J: TRBJ2-7; size: many; V: TRBV29-1